A single sample gave rise to the 5 T cell receptor beta chains below, sequenced in a study of blood T cell repertoires in COVID-19. Data came from immunoSEQ multiplex PCR; TCRdb stores just in-frame clones and leaves some out. The table lists 80,000 or so clones, 80% of them singletons, with under 5% in the top ten. The sample taken for sequencing was peripheral blood. These receptors were obtained from a woman in her 70s with acute or convalescent COVID-19.

V and J are TRBV5-4 and TRBJ1-2; no reliable D call. The V and J ends lost 1 base and 7 bases respectively, with 14 bases between them. Germline lookup yields CDR1 SGHNT and CDR2 YYREEE (reference sequence). This CDR3 has 14 amino acids. In DNA form, the CDR3 reads TGTGCCAGCAGCTTGACAGATGCTGTGGGTGGCTACACCTTC. Residues: CASSLTDAVGGYTF.

The CDR3 region has the DNA TGTGCCAGCAGCCCCGCGGGCGGGGGGGACATTCAGTACTTC. Its translation is CASSPAGGGDIQYF. V and J are TRBV11-2 and TRBJ2-4; 9 bases align to TRBD2. After removal of 5 bases from V and 8 bases from J, the junction contained 7 bases not matched to a gene. The length of the CDR3 is 14 residues. Germline CDR1 and CDR2: SGHAT and FQNNGV.

The V and J genes are TRBV7-2 and TRBJ2-5; D perhaps matches TRBD2 (6 bases). V gave up 0 bases and J gave up 0 bases, with 17 bases separating them. Germline CDR1 SGHTA, CDR2 FQGNSA. The CDR3 totals 18 residues. CDR3 DNA: TGTGCCAGCAGCTTAGCGAACTTCGCGGGGATGTACCAAGAGACCCAGTACTTC. Encoded protein: CASSLANFAGMYQETQYF.

The gene calls are TRBV5-1 and TRBJ1-4, with D possibly TRBD1 on 5 matching bases. Trimming left V 4 bases short and J 5 bases short, with 15 bases between. The length of the CDR3 is 15 residues. Germline CDR1 is SGHRS and CDR2 is YFSETQ. CDR3 nucleotide sequence: TGCGCCAGCAGCCCGGATGGACAACGGAATGAAAAACTGTTTTTT. Encoded protein: CASSPDGQRNEKLFF.

The rearrangement links TRBV7-6 to TRBJ2-7, with 7 bases that match TRBD2. Per germline, CDR1 SGHVS and CDR2 FNYEAQ. V lost 5 bases, J lost 4 bases, and 8 bases stayed unmatched. CDR3 size: 14 residues. The DNA for the CDR3 is TGTGCCAGCAGCCCCATGGGGGGGGGTTACGAGCAGTACTTC. Protein product: CASSPMGGGYEQYF.